Presented here are 11 T cell receptor beta chains from one specimen sequenced in a study of T-cell reconstitution after alpha-beta-depleted transplantation in children. As it was prepared, the TCRbeta library received unique molecular identifiers. MiXCR, applied by TCRdb to the PCR reads, yields one record per CDR3 protein. The table records some 490,000 distinct CDR3 sequences, approximately 13% of them present only once. The sequences come from PBMCs from the stem cell graft donor, collected from the stem cell graft. The source is a human donor who donated a stem cell graft to a child with combined immunodeficiency.

There are many counts of this clonotype. This chain uses TRBV5-4 with TRBJ1-2; D is perhaps TRBD1 (5 bases). V was trimmed by 1 base and J by 3 bases, leaving 13 bases between them. The CDR3 length is 15 residues. Germline CDR1 reads SGHNT; CDR2 reads YYREEE (reference sequence). CDR3 residues: CASSLMSGADYGYTF. As DNA, the CDR3 is TGTGCCAGCAGCTTGATGTCCGGGGCGGACTATGGCTACACCTTC.

This clonotype was counted only a few times. V gene TRBV12-3 or TRBV12-4 combines with J gene TRBJ1-3; D ambiguous. V was cut by 1 base and J by 0 bases, with 10 bases left in between. This CDR3 is built from 16 residues. The CDR3 coding sequence is TGTGCCAGCAGTTTAGTTGGCCTGAGCTCTGGAAACACCATATATTTT. Translation: CASSLVGLSSGNTIYF.

The chain uses TRBV29-1 and TRBJ1-4; D is unresolved. The length of the CDR3 is 13 residues. Trimming removed 6 bases at V and 6 bases at J, with 14 bases between. In germline, CDR1 is SQVTM, CDR2 ANQGSEA. The CDR3 DNA sequence: TGCAGCGTGCGTTTAATGTTCCATGAAAAACTGTTTTTT. Its translation is CSVRLMFHEKLFF.

V usage is TRBV5-6 and J usage is TRBJ1-2; D not resolved. Between the trimmed V and J ends, which lost 4 bases and 8 bases, there was a span of 12 bases. The CDR3 is 12 residues long. CDR1 is SGHDT and CDR2 is YYEEEE in the germline V gene. CDR3 protein: CASSVGAFGYTF. The CDR3 DNA sequence: TGTGCCAGCAGCGTGGGAGCCTTCGGCTACACCTTC.

This clonotype has ten or more counts. V is TRBV6-5 and J is TRBJ2-7; 10 bases fit TRBD2. Germline V gene data show CDR1 as MNHEY and CDR2 as SVGAGI. The CDR3 is 17 amino acids. The V segment lost 2 bases and the J segment 3 bases; nucleotides outside the gene matches: 10. In DNA form, the CDR3 reads TGTGCCAGCAGTTACACCCGGCTAGCGGGAGAGGTCTACGAGCAGTACTTC. It encodes CASSYTRLAGEVYEQYF.

This clonotype was seen repeatedly, ten times or more. The chain couples TRBV4-2 to TRBJ1-3; D possibly corresponds to TRBD1 (5 bases). From germline, CDR1 is LGHNA and CDR2 YNFKEQ. Trimming cost V 4 bases and J 3 bases, with 19 bases left between them. The CDR3 has 17 amino acids. CDR3 coding DNA: TGTGCCAGCAGCCTCATACCCGGGACGGCCAATGGAAACACCATATATTTT. Encoded protein: CASSLIPGTANGNTIYF.

The J gene is TRBJ2-3, the V gene TRBV24-1; possibly TRBD2 for D (5 bases). The CDR3 covers 17 residues. Trimming left V 5 bases short and J 0 bases short, with 17 bases between. Germline assignment: CDR1 KGHDR and CDR2 SFDVKD. The CDR3 DNA reads TGTGCCACCAGTGGCCCGTCCCTAGCTGACAGCACAGATACGCAGTATTTT. This encodes CATSGPSLADSTDTQYF.

This clonotype was detected a few times. The genes are TRBV7-9 and TRBJ1-1, with TRBD1 matching 9 bases. The V gene's germline CDR1 is SEHNR and CDR2 FQNEAQ (reference sequence). This CDR3 has 18 residues. With V trimmed by 9 bases and J by 4 bases, 21 bases remained unmatched. The DNA of the CDR3 is TGTGCCAGTCAAACTGGGACAGGGAAAATCACGGGTTTCACTGAAGCTTTCTTT. Translated: CASQTGTGKITGFTEAFF. The whole variable domain, filled in from reference TRBV7-9 and TRBJ1-1, reads DTGVSQNPRHKITKRGQNVTFRCDPISEHNRLYWYRQTLGQGPEFLTYFQNEAQLEKSRLLSDRFSAERPKGSFSTLEIQRTEQGDSAMYLCASQTGTGKITGFTEAFFGQGTRLTVV.

The CDR3 region is CASSRTVTDTQYF. CDR3 in DNA: TGTGCCAGCAGCAGGACAGTCACAGATACGCAGTATTTT. The chain links TRBV7-8 to TRBJ2-3; D possibly corresponds to TRBD1 (6 bases). Germline V CDR1 and CDR2: SGHVS, FQNEAQ. V dropped 5 bases and J dropped 2 bases, with 8 bases sitting between them. CDR3 length: 13 amino acids.

This clonotype was detected only a few times. This sequence joins TRBV27 and TRBJ1-2; 9 positions match TRBD1. The CDR3 has 14 residues. Germline V CDR1 and CDR2: MNHEY, SMNVEV (reference sequence). After removal of 5 bases from V and 6 bases from J, the junction contained 7 bases not matched to a gene. CDR3 region: CASSPRTGVNGYTF. CDR3 nucleotide sequence: TGTGCCAGCAGTCCCAGGACAGGGGTCAATGGCTACACCTTC.

This clonotype was seen repeatedly, ten times or more. The chain combines TRBV7-9 with TRBJ2-1; D perhaps matches TRBD2 (5 bases). The V and J ends lost 1 base and 8 bases respectively, with 12 bases between them. Per germline, CDR1 SEHNR and CDR2 FQNEAQ (reference sequence). This CDR3 spans 14 amino acids. This chain's CDR3 is CASSLGDYAYEQFF. DNA for the CDR3: TGTGCCAGCAGCTTAGGAGACTATGCCTATGAGCAGTTCTTC.